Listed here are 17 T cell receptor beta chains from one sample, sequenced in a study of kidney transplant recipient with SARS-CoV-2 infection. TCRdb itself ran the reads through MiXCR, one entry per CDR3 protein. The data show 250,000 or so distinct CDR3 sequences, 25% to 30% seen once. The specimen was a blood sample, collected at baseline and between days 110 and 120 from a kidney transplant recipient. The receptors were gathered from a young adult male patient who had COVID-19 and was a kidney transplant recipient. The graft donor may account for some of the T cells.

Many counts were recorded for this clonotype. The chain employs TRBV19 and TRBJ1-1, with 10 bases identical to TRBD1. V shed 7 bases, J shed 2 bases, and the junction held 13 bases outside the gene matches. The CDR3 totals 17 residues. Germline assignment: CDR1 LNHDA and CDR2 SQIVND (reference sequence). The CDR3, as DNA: TGTGCCAGTATATACCGGGACAGGGGAATAGTCAACACTGAAGCTTTCTTT. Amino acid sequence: CASIYRDRGIVNTEAFF.

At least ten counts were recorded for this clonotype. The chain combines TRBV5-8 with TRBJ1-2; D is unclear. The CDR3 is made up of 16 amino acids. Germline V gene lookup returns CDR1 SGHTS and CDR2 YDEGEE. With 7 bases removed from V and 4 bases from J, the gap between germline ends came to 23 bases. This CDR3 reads CASVLTHPRKTYGYTF. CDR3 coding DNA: TGTGCCAGCGTTCTGACTCATCCACGAAAGACCTATGGCTACACCTTC.

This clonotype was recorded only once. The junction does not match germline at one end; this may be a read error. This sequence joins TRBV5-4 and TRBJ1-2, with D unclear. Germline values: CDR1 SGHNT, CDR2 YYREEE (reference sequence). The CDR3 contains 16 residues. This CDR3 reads CASSYSVPGKTYCYTF. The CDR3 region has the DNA TGTGCCAGCAGCTATAGCGTACCAGGAAAGACCTATTGCTACACCTTC.

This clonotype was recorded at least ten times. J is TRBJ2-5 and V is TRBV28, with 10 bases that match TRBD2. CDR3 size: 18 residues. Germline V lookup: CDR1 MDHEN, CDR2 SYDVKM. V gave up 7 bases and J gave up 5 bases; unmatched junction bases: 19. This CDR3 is CASKFKAPSGRAWETQYF. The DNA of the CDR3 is TGTGCCAGCAAATTTAAGGCCCCCAGCGGGAGGGCCTGGGAGACCCAGTACTTC.

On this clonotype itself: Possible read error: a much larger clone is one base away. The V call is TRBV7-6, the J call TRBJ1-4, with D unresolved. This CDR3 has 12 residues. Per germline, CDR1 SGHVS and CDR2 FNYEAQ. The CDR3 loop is CASSLADGSPIF. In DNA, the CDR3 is TGTGCCAGCAGCTTAGCCGATGGGTCACCCATTTTT. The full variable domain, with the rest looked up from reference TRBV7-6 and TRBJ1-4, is GAGVSQSPRYKVTKRGQDVALRCDPISGHVSLYWYRQALGQGPEFLTYFNYEAQQDKSGLPNDRFSAERPEGSISTLTIQRTEQRDSAMYRCASSLADGSPIFGSGTQLSVL.

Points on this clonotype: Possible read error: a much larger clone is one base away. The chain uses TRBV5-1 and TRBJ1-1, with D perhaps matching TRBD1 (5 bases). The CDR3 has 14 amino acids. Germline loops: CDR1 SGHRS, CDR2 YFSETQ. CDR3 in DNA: TGCGCCAGCGGCTTGGATTTAGGGGACGCTGAAGCTTTCTTT. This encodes CASGLDLGDAEAFF. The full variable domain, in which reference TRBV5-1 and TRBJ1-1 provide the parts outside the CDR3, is KAGVTQTPRYLIKTRGQQVTLSCSPISGHRSVSWYQQTPGQGLQFLFEYFSETQRNKGNFPGRFSGRQFSNSRSEMNVSTLELGDSALYLCASGLDLGDAEAFFGQGTRLTVV.

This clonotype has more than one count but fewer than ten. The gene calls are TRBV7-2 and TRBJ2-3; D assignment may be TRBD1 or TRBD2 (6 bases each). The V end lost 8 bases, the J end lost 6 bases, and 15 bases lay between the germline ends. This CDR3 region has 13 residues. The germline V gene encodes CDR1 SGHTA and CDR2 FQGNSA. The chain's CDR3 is CASCIGGLDTQYF. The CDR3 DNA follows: TGTGCCAGCTGTATAGGGGGGCTTGATACGCAGTATTTT.

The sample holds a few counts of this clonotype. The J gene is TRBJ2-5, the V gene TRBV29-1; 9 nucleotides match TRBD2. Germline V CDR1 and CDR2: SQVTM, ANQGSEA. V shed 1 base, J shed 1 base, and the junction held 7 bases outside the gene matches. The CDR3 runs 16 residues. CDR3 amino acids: CSVEGSVSGGQETQYF. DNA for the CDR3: TGCAGCGTTGAAGGTAGTGTTAGCGGGGGCCAAGAGACCCAGTACTTC.

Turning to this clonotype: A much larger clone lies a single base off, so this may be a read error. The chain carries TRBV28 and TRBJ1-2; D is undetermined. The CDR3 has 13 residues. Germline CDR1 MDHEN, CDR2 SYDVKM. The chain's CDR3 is CVSTTHSGYGYTF. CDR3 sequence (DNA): TGTGTCAGCACAACACACAGCGGCTATGGCTACACCTTC.

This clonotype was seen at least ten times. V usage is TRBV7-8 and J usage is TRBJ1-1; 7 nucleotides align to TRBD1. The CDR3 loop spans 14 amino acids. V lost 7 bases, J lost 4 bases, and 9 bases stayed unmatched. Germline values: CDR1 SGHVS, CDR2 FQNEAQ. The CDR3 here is CASTKQGWGTEAFF. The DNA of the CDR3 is TGTGCCAGCACCAAACAGGGGTGGGGCACTGAAGCTTTCTTT.

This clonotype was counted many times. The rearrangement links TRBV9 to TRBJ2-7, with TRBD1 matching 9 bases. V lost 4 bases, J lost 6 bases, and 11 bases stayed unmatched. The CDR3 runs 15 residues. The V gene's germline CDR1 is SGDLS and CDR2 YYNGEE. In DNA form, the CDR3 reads TGTGCCAGCAGCTTAACAGGGGGCAGTTTCGGCGAGCAGTACTTC. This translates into CASSLTGGSFGEQYF.

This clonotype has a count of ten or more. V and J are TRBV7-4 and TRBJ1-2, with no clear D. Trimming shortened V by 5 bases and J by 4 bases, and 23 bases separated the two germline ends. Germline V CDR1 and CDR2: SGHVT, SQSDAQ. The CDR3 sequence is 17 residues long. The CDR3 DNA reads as TGTGCCAGCAGCCTAGAAGTTTCAGCTCGAAAGACCTATGGCTACACCTTC. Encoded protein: CASSLEVSARKTYGYTF.

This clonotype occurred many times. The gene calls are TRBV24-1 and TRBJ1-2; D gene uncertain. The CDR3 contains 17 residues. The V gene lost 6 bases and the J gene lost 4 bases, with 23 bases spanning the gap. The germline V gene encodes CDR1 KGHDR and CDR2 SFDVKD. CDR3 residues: CATSHRYSTRKTYGYTF. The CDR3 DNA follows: TGTGCCACCAGTCACCGGTATAGTACCAGAAAGACCTATGGCTACACCTTC.

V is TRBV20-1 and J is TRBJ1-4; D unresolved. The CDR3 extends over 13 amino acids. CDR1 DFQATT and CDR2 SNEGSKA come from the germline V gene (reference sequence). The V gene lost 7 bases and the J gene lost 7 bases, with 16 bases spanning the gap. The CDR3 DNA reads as TGCAGTGGATCCGCGCGGGCTAGTGAAAAACTGTTTTTT. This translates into CSGSARASEKLFF.

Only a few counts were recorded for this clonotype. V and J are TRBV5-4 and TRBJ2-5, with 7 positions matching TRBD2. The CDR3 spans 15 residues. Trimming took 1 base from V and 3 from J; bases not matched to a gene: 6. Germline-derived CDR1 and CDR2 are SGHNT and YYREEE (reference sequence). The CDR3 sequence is CASSLHRTREETQYF. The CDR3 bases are TGTGCCAGCAGCTTGCATCGGACTAGAGAAGAGACCCAGTACTTC. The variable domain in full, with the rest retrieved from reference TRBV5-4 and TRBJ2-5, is ETGVTQSPTHLIKTRGQQVTLRCSSQSGHNTVSWYQQALGQGPQFIFQYYREEENGRGNFPPRFSGLQFPNYSSELNVNALELDDSALYLCASSLHRTREETQYFGPGTRLLVL.

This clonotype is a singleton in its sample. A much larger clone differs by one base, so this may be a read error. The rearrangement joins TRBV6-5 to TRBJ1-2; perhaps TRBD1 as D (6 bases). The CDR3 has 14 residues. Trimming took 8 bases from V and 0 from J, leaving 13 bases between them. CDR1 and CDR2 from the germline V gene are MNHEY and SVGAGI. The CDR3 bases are TGTGCCAGCGTTAGACAGGCTGCTAACTATGGCTACACCTTC. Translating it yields CASVRQAANYGYTF.

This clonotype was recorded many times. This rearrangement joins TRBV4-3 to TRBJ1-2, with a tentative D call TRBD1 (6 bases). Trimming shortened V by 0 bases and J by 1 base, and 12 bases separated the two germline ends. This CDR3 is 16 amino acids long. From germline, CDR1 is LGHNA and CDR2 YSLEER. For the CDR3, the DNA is TGCGCCAGCAGCCAAGAGAGGACAGTTTTTAACTATGGCTACACCTTC. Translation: CASSQERTVFNYGYTF.